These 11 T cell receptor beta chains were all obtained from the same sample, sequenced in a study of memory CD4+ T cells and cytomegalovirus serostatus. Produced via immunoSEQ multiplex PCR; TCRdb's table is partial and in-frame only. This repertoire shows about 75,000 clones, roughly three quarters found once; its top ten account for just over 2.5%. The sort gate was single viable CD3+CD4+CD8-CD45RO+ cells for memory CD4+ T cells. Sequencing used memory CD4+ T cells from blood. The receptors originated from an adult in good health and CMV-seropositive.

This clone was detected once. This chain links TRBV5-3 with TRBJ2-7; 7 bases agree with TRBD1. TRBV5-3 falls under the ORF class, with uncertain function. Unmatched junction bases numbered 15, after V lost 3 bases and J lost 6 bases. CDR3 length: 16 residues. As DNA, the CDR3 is TGTGCCAGAAGCTCGGATCCTCCAGGGGGACCTATCGAGCAGTACGTC. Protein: CARSSDPPGGPIEQYV.

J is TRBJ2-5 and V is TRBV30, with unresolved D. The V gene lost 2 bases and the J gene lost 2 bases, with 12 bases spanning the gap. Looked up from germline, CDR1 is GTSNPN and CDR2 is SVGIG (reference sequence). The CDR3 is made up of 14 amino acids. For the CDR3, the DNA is TGTGCCTGGAGTCCCCTCTCGCGGCAAGAGACCCAGTACTTC. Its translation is CAWSPLSRQETQYF.

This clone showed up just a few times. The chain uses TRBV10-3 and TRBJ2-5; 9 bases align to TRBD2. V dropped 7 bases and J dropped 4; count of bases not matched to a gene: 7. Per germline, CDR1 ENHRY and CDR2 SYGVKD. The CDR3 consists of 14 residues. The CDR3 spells CAIKPGLASETQYF. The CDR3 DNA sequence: TGTGCCATCAAACCGGGACTAGCTTCAGAGACCCAGTACTTC.

This CDR3 is CASSLASTMNTEAFF. The CDR3 DNA is TGTGCCAGCAGCTTAGCCAGCACAATGAACACTGAAGCTTTCTTT. The chain joins TRBV7-2 to TRBJ1-1; no clear D. The CDR3 is made up of 15 amino acids. Trimming pared 0 bases from V and 0 bases from J, leaving 8 bases between. From germline, CDR1 is SGHTA and CDR2 FQGNSA.

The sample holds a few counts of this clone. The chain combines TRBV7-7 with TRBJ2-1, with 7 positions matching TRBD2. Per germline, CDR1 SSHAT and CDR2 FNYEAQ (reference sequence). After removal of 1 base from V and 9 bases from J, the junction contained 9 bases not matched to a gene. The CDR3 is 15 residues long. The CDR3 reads CASSLEAFGGGEQFF. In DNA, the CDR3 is TGTGCCAGCAGCTTAGAAGCGTTCGGCGGGGGTGAGCAGTTCTTC.

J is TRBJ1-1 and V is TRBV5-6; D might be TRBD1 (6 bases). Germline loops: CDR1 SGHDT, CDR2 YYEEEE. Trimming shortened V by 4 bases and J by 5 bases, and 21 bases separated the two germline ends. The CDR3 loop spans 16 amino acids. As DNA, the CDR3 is TGTGCCAGCAGCCCATCCCCCAGGGGAGCGGGGACTGAAGCTTTCTTT. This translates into CASSPSPRGAGTEAFF.

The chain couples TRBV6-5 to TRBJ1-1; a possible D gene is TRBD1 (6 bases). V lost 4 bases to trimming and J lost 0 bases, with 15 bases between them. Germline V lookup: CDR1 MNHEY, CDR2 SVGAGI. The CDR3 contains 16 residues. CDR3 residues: CASSSIRQALNTEAFF. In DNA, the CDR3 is TGTGCCAGCAGTTCAATCAGACAGGCCTTGAACACTGAAGCTTTCTTT.

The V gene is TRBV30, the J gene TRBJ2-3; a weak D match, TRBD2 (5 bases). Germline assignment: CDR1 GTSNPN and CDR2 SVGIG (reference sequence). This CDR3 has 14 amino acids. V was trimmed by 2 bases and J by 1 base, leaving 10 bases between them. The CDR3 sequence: CAWSRDSGTDTQYF. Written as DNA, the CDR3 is TGTGCCTGGAGTCGGGATAGCGGCACAGATACGCAGTATTTT.

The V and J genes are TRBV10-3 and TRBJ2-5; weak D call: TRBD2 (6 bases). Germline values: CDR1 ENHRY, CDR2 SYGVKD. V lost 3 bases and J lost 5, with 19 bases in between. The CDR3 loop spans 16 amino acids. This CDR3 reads CAISESSSDPGETQYF. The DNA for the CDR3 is TGTGCCATCAGTGAATCCTCTAGCGATCCGGGGGAGACCCAGTACTTC.

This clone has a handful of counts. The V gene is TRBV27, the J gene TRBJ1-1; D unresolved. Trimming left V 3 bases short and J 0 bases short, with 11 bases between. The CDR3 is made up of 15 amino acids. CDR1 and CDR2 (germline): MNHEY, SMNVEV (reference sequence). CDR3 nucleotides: TGTGCCAGCAGTTTTAACGCAGTGTTGAACACTGAAGCTTTCTTT. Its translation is CASSFNAVLNTEAFF.

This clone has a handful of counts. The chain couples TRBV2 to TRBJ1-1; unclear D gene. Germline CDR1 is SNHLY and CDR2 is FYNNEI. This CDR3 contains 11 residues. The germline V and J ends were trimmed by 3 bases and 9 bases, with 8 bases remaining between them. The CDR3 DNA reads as TGTGCCAGCAGTGACTTCGCAAAAGCTTTCTTT. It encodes CASSDFAKAFF.